This is a list of T cell receptor beta chains from one sample in a study of T cells in Graves' hyperthyroidism and ophthalmopathy. A single record per CDR3 protein comes from TCRdb applying MiXCR to the multiplex PCR reads. The data contain around 350,000 distinct CDR3 sequences, 19% of them singletons. The sample was blood. The receptor source for this set is a woman between 18 and 29 years old with Graves' hyperthyroidism. The CDR3 runs from the conserved cysteine through the conserved F or W. D genes are given only for firm matches. A row's size may be missing; if present it is once, few, many or a size class.

many	TRBV7-3	TRBJ2-7	TRBD1	TGTGCCAGCAGCTTAATGGGACAGGGGACCGATCAGTACTTC	CASSLMGQGTDQYF
.	TRBV6-4	TRBJ2-2	.	TGTGCCAGCAGTGACTCACCGGGCACCGGGGAGCTGTTTTTT	CASSDSPGTGELFF
.	TRBV28	TRBJ1-2	.	TGTGCCAGCACCGACGATGGGTTCGGTGGCTACACCTTC	CASTDDGFGGYTF
many	TRBV6-1	TRBJ2-7	.	TGTGCCAGCAGTCATCCAAAAAACTACGAGCAGTACTTC	CASSHPKNYEQYF
many	TRBV28	TRBJ1-3	.	TGTGCCAGCACCATAAAGGGGGCTGGAAACACCATATATTTT	CASTIKGAGNTIYF
many	TRBV20-1	TRBJ1-1	.	TGCAGTGCTAGAGACACAACAGGGTACACTGAAGCTTTCTTT	CSARDTTGYTEAFF
many	TRBV11-3	TRBJ2-7	.	TGTGCCAGCAGCCCGCCGGGATACTGGAGCTTCGAGCAGTACTTC	CASSPPGYWSFEQYF
many	TRBV6-5	TRBJ2-7	.	TGTGCCAGCAGTTACTCACCTTCCTACGAGCAGTACTTC	CASSYSPSYEQYF
many	TRBV29-1	TRBJ2-5	TRBD2	TGCAGCGTCGCGGGACTAGCGGGGGCCCGAGAGACCCAGTACTTC	CSVAGLAGARETQYF
.	TRBV7-2	TRBJ2-7	.	TGTGCCAGCAGCTTAGCCTCTAACTACGAGCAGTACTTC	CASSLASNYEQYF
many	TRBV20-1	TRBJ1-3	.	TGCAGTGCTAGAGAAAGAGGGGTCGGAAACACCATATATTTT	CSARERGVGNTIYF
many	TRBV19	TRBJ2-3	.	TGTGCCAGTAGTTTCGGGCCAAGCACAGATACGCAGTATTTT	CASSFGPSTDTQYF
many	TRBV6-1	TRBJ1-2	.	TGTGCCAGCAGCTCCGGGGGGCAGGGCTATGGCTACACCTTC	CASSSGGQGYGYTF
many	TRBV20-1	TRBJ2-7	TRBD1	TGCAGTGCCCGGGACAGGGGGCGCATAAGGCAATGGGACGAGCAGTACTTC	CSARDRGRIRQWDEQYF
many	TRBV6-5	TRBJ2-7	TRBD1	TGTGCCAGCGGGGGAACAGGGGTCACCTACGAGCAGTACTTC	CASGGTGVTYEQYF
.	TRBV11-2	TRBJ2-2	TRBD1	TGTGCCAGCAGCCTTCCTCAGGGGGAATTGTCCGGGGAGCTGTTTTTT	CASSLPQGELSGELFF
many	TRBV6-5	TRBJ2-5	TRBD2	TGTGCCAGCAGTTACGTGTCGGGGGGGGGCGAGAACCAAGAGACCCAGTACTTC	CASSYVSGGGENQETQYF
.	TRBV28	TRBJ1-5	TRBD1	TGTGCCAGCAGGATTTGGGGACAGGGGGCCGGTCAGCCCCAGCATTTT	CASRIWGQGAGQPQHF
.	TRBV11-3	TRBJ1-1	.	TGTGCCAGCAGCTTAGATTCCCGGAGCACTGAAGCTTTCTTT	CASSLDSRSTEAFF
many	TRBV5-1	TRBJ1-1	.	TGCGCCAGCAGCGAACCCCTAAGGGCCGGGAGGACTGAAGCTTTCTTT	CASSEPLRAGRTEAFF
few	TRBV5-1	TRBJ1-6	TRBD1	TGCGCCAGCAGCTTGCGGGGACAGGGGGGATTTAAACCCAATTCACCCCTCCACTTT	CASSLRGQGGFKPNSPLHF
many	TRBV5-1	TRBJ2-3	TRBD1	TGCGCCAGCAGCGAGGGGGCTTACACAGATACGCAGTATTTT	CASSEGAYTDTQYF
.	TRBV5-1	TRBJ1-2	TRBD1	TGCGCCAGCAGTCTGGGACAGGGGGCTGCAGGCTATGGCTACACCTTC	CASSLGQGAAGYGYTF
.	TRBV7-2	TRBJ2-7	.	TGTGCCAGCAGCCGCGGACCGGTCTACGAGCAGTACTTC	CASSRGPVYEQYF
many	TRBV6-1	TRBJ1-5	TRBD1	TGTGCCAGCAGTGAAGAACCCGGACAGGGAGGGGGTCAGCCCCAGCATTTT	CASSEEPGQGGGQPQHF
many	TRBV5-5	TRBJ2-5	.	TGTGCCAGCAGCCCCCTACCGGATGGGTCACAAGAGACCCAGTACTTC	CASSPLPDGSQETQYF
.	TRBV19	TRBJ1-5	TRBD1	TGTGCCAGTAGCGAACAGGGGGCGAGCAATCAGCCCCAGCATTTT	CASSEQGASNQPQHF
many	TRBV5-4	TRBJ2-5	.	TGTGCCAGCAGCCCAACAGTTCAGGCTCAAGAGACCCAGTACTTC	CASSPTVQAQETQYF
many	TRBV7-3	TRBJ2-2	.	TGTGCCAGCAGCTGGGGGAACACCGGGGAGCTGTTTTTT	CASSWGNTGELFF
many	TRBV12-3/TRBV12-4	TRBJ2-7	TRBD1	TGTGCCAGTCGGGACAGGGGGCGCGCCGAGCAGTACTTC	CASRDRGRAEQYF
.	TRBV7-8	TRBJ1-2	.	TGTGCCAGCAGCTTAGTCAGGCTTTTCCCGGCTGGCTACACCTTC	CASSLVRLFPAGYTF
many	TRBV13	TRBJ2-7	.	TGTGCCAGCAGCTTCACCGGGACACCCTCCTACGAGCAGTACTTC	CASSFTGTPSYEQYF
few	TRBV10-3	TRBJ1-5	TRBD1	TGTGCCATGGGACAGGGAGACGAGCCCCAGCATTTT	CAMGQGDEPQHF
many	TRBV29-1	TRBJ1-2	.	TGCAGCGTTGGGCAGATCTTAAACTATGGCTACACCTTC	CSVGQILNYGYTF
.	TRBV9	TRBJ1-1	.	TGTGCCAGCAGCGCCTCCGGGGGGAACGCTGAAGCTTTCTTT	CASSASGGNAEAFF
.	TRBV20-1	TRBJ2-5	TRBD2	TGCAGTGCTAGAGACCCTAGCGGGGGGGCTCTAATAGAGACCCAGTACTTC	CSARDPSGGALIETQYF
.	TRBV24-1	TRBJ2-7	.	TGTGCCACCAGTGATTTGGGCAGGGGAATCAACGAGCAGTACTTC	CATSDLGRGINEQYF
many	TRBV6-4	TRBJ2-1	TRBD2	TGTGCCAGCAGTGCCCTCTGGACTAGCGGTACCTACAATGAGCAGTTCTTC	CASSALWTSGTYNEQFF
many	TRBV6-2/TRBV6-3	TRBJ1-1	TRBD1	TGTGCCAGCAGAAGATGGGACAGGGCGACTGAAGCTTTCTTT	CASRRWDRATEAFF
many	TRBV12-3/TRBV12-4	TRBJ1-2	.	TGTGCCAGCAGTTTAAGGCCAGGGAATGTCTATGGCTACACCTTC	CASSLRPGNVYGYTF
.	TRBV3-1	TRBJ2-5	.	TGTGCCAGCAGCCCCGGATCCAGAGCGGAGACCCAGTACTTC	CASSPGSRAETQYF
many	TRBV6-1	TRBJ1-2	.	TGTGCCAGCACCCCCCTTATAGGCTACACCTTC	CASTPLIGYTF
many	TRBV28	TRBJ2-7	TRBD2	TGTGCCAGCAGTACTAGCGGGGGTACCTACGAGCAGTACTTC	CASSTSGGTYEQYF
once	TRBV6-2/TRBV6-3	TRBJ1-1	.	TGTGCCAGCAGGACGCGGAGGATCACTGAAGCTTTCTTT	CASRTRRITEAFF
many	TRBV12-3/TRBV12-4	TRBJ2-7	.	TGTGCCAGCAGTTTAACCAGACAGGACGAGCAGTACTTC	CASSLTRQDEQYF